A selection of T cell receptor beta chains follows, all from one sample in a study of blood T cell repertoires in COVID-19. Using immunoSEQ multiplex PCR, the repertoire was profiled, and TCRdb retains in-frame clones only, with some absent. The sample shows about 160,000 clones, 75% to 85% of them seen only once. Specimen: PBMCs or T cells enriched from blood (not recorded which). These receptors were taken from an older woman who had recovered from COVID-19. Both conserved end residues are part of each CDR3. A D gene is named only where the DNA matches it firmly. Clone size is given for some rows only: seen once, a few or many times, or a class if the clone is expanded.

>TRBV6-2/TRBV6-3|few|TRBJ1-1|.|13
CASSSYLDTEAFF
TGTGCCAGCAGCAGTTACTTGGACACTGAAGCTTTCTTT
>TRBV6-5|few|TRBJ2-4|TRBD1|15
CASRGTGGRGDIQYF
TGTGCCAGCAGGGGGACAGGGGGTCGGGGAGACATTCAGTACTTC
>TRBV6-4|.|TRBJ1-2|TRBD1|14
CASSTGTGIYGYTF
TGTGCCAGCAGCACCGGGACAGGAATTTATGGCTACACCTTC
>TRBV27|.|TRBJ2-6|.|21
CASRRTTLTGRSFSGANVLTF
TGTGCCAGCAGACGGACCACATTAACAGGGCGCAGTTTTTCTGGGGCCAACGTCCTGACTTTC
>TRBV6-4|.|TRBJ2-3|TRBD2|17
CASSETSGGGGPDTQYF
TGTGCCAGCAGTGAAACTAGCGGGGGGGGTGGGCCAGATACGCAGTATTTT
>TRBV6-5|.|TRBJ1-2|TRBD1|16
CASSYSRTRGYNGYTF
TGTGCCAGCAGTTACTCGAGGACCAGGGGGTATAATGGCTACACCTTC
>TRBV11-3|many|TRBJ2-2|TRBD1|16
CASSSGQGMGSGELFF
TGTGCCAGCAGCTCCGGACAGGGGATGGGTTCCGGGGAGCTGTTTTTT
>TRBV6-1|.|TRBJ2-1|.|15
CASSGLSPSYNEQFF
TGTGCCAGCAGTGGACTCTCTCCATCCTACAATGAGCAGTTCTTC
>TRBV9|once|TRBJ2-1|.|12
CASSVVDSEQFF
TGTGCCAGCAGCGTAGTCGACTCTGAGCAGTTCTTC
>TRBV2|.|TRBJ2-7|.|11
CASSVDVFEYF
TGTGCCAGCAGTGTAGATGTTTTTGAGTACTTC
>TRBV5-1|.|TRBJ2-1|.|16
CASSFFSFGGRDEQFF
TGCGCCAGCAGCTTCTTTTCTTTTGGCGGCAGGGATGAGCAGTTCTTC
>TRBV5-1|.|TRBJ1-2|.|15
CASSLSRQGIGGYTF
TGCGCCAGCAGCTTGTCGCGTCAGGGAATCGGTGGCTACACCTTC
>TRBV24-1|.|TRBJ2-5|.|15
CATSDSTRTTETQYF
TGTGCCACCAGTGATTCAACACGGACTACAGAGACCCAGTACTTC
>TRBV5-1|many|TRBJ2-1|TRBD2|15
CASSPSGGTYNEQFF
TGCGCCAGCAGCCCTTCCGGGGGGACCTACAATGAGCAGTTCTTC
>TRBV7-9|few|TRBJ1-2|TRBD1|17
CASSKDRGSGRSYGYTF
TGTGCCAGCAGCAAAGACAGGGGGTCCGGTCGTTCCTATGGCTACACCTTC
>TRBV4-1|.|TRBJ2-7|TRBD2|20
CASSYLITGTSGALPYEQYF
TGCGCCAGCAGCTATCTTATCACCGGGACTAGCGGGGCCTTGCCGTACGAGCAGTACTTC
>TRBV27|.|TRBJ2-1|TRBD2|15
CASSLKAGAYNEQFF
TGTGCCAGCAGTTTAAAAGCGGGGGCCTACAATGAGCAGTTCTTC
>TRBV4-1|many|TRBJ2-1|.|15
CASSQPLSTLGEQFF
TGCGCCAGCAGCCAACCTCTTAGTACTCTTGGTGAGCAGTTCTTC
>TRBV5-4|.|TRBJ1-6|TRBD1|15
CASSQRQGSNSPLHF
TGTGCCAGCAGCCAGAGACAGGGTTCTAATTCACCCCTCCACTTT
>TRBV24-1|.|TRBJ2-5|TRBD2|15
CATSDPGQGGETQYF
TGTGCCACCAGTGACCCCGGGCAGGGAGGGGAGACCCAGTACTTC
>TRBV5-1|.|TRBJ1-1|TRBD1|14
CASSPDRGFTEAFF
TGCGCCAGCAGCCCGGACAGGGGTTTCACTGAAGCTTTCTTT
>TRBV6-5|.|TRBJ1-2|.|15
CASSPQGIRYYGYTF
TGTGCCAGCAGTCCCCAGGGGATCCGCTACTATGGCTACACCTTC
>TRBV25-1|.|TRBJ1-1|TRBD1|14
CASSESDRVAEAFF
TGTGCCAGCAGTGAATCAGACAGGGTGGCTGAAGCTTTCTTT